The clone carrying this T cell receptor beta chain was picked up many times. Per the germline V gene, CDR1 is MNHEY and CDR2 is SVGEGT. This CDR3 has 15 residues. Trimming pared 6 bases from V and 0 bases from J, leaving 15 bases between. This sample is drawn from a study of metastatic and nonmetastatic thyroid tumors. TCRdb re-analyzed the PCR reads through MiXCR. The table records around 16,000 clones, 9.5% to 15% of them present only once. Treatment of any kind had been given to no patient before thyroid surgery. Sequencing was carried out using blood. The chain carries TRBV6-2 or TRBV6-3 and TRBJ2-7; tentatively, D is TRBD1 (5 bases). The receptor was derived from a female donor with papillary thyroid cancer or a benign thyroid nodule (not recorded which). Some clones in this sample may be carry-over from other donors' samples. The CDR3 coding sequence is TGTGCCAGCAGCCCCGTAGGGCAGGGCTCCTACGAGCAGTACTTC. It is translated as CASSPVGQGSYEQYF.